The rows below give T cell receptor beta chains drawn from one sample of a study of blood T cell repertoires in COVID-19. The table came from immunoSEQ multiplex PCR; TCRdb's copy has only in-frame clones and leaves some out. In the table there are some 200,000 clones, 88% of which are singletons. Sequences were obtained from peripheral blood. These receptors were collected from a man aged 65-85 years with acute or convalescent COVID-19. Both conserved end residues are part of each CDR3. A D gene is named only where the DNA matches it firmly. Size is stated for part of the rows, as once, few or many counts, or as a class when the clone is expanded.

TRBJ1-5 TRBV5-1 - - TGCGCCAGCAGCTCGGGCGGAGAAAGGGGCACCAAATTTGGCAATCAGCCCCAGCATTTT CASSSGGERGTKFGNQPQHF
TRBJ1-1 TRBV25-1 TRBD1 few TGTGCCAGCAGTGAACTCACCGGACAGGGATTGAAGAACACTGAAGCTTTCTTT CASSELTGQGLKNTEAFF
TRBJ2-1 TRBV5-1 TRBD1 - TGCGCCAGCAGCGGTTGGGGACAGGGAGGGTTGAGACTTAATGGGCAGTTCTTC CASSGWGQGGLRLNGQFF
TRBJ2-7 TRBV18 TRBD2 - TGTGCCAGCTCACCCCAAGGGAGCGGGGGCTACGAGCAGTACTTC CASSPQGSGGYEQYF
TRBJ2-1 TRBV4-3 - - TGCGCCAGCAGCCAAAGTCCGTCGGCCTACAATGAGCAGTTCTTC CASSQSPSAYNEQFF
TRBJ1-3 TRBV7-9 TRBD1 - TGTGCCAGCAGCTCGGACAGGTCCTCTGGAAACACCATATATTTT CASSSDRSSGNTIYF
TRBJ2-7 TRBV6-5 TRBD1 - TGTGCCAGCAGTTTAGGTCGGACAGGGGGCTACGAGCAGTACTTC CASSLGRTGGYEQYF
TRBJ1-1 TRBV29-1 TRBD1 - TGCAGCGTGCAGGGACAGGGCAGCGTGGTAGGGACTGAAGCTTTCTTT CSVQGQGSVVGTEAFF
TRBJ2-1 TRBV5-1 TRBD2 once TGCGCCAGCAGCTTGGGACTAGCGGGATATAGTGAGCAGTTCTTC CASSLGLAGYSEQFF
TRBJ2-3 TRBV10-3 - once TGTGCCATCAGTGACATTAGCGGCGCACAAGATACGCAGTATTTT CAISDISGAQDTQYF
TRBJ2-7 TRBV10-3 - once TGTGCCATCAGTGGCAGGGACTACGAGCAGTACTTC CAISGRDYEQYF
TRBJ2-2 TRBV7-2 TRBD2 - TGTGCCAGCAGCTTAGCGGGACTAGACTCCGGGGAGCTGTTTTTT CASSLAGLDSGELFF
TRBJ2-5 TRBV4-1 TRBD2 - TGCGCCAGCAGCCGTCTAGCGGGCTCTCAAGAGACCCAGTACTTC CASSRLAGSQETQYF
TRBJ1-2 TRBV11-1 TRBD1 few TGTGCCAGCAGCTTATCCGGGACAGGGGTCCGGTATGGCTACACCTTC CASSLSGTGVRYGYTF
TRBJ2-2 TRBV5-1 - once TGCGCCACCCAGACACTGGAAACGAACACCGGGGAGCTGTTTTTT CATQTLETNTGELFF
TRBJ2-1 TRBV7-2 TRBD2 - TGTGCCAGCAGTAGGACTAGTTCGCGGAATGAGCAGTTCTTC CASSRTSSRNEQFF
TRBJ2-3 TRBV5-1 TRBD2 - TGCGCCAGCAGCTTGGGACTAGCGGGACGCACAGATACGCAGTATTTT CASSLGLAGRTDTQYF
TRBJ2-7 TRBV3-1/TRBV3-2 TRBD1 - TGTGCCAGCAGCTCTACCGGGACAGGGGGTTACGAGCAGTACTTC CASSSTGTGGYEQYF
TRBJ2-7 TRBV27 - - TGTGCCAGCAGTTTCGGTCCGGTCGGCGAGCAGTACTTC CASSFGPVGEQYF
TRBJ2-5 TRBV7-9 TRBD1 - TGTGCCAGCAGCTCCAGGGGGGAGACCCAGTACTTC CASSSRGETQYF
TRBJ1-4 TRBV3-1/TRBV3-2 TRBD1 - TGTGCCAGCAGCCGGGGACAGGGGGTGACTAATGAAAAACTGTTTTTT CASSRGQGVTNEKLFF
TRBJ2-1 TRBV6-2/TRBV6-3 TRBD1 - TGTGCCAGCAGCGGACAGGGAAGCTCCTACAATGAGCAGTTCTTC CASSGQGSSYNEQFF
TRBJ1-4 TRBV7-9 - once TGTGCCAGCAGCCTCTCGACCCCCGGGGAAAAACTGTTTTTT CASSLSTPGEKLFF
TRBJ1-3 TRBV5-6 - - TGTGCCAGCAGACAGTACAGCGGGTCTGGAAACACCATATATTTT CASRQYSGSGNTIYF
TRBJ1-1 TRBV3-1/TRBV3-2 TRBD1 - TGTGCCAGCAGCCTAGGACAGGGGAACACTGAAGCTTTCTTT CASSLGQGNTEAFF
TRBJ2-7 TRBV5-6 - - TGTGCCAGCAGCTTTACGGTTCGCGGAGAGCAGTACTTC CASSFTVRGEQYF
TRBJ2-2 TRBV10-3 TRBD2 - TGTGCCATCAGTGGCGGGGTAGCGGGAATCTCGGTTACCGGGGAGCTGTTTTTT CAISGGVAGISVTGELFF
TRBJ2-3 TRBV7-8 TRBD2 - TGTGCCAGCAGTATTGGGGGAAGGGAGGGGGATACGCAGTATTTT CASSIGGREGDTQYF
TRBJ1-6 TRBV27 TRBD1 - TGTGCCAGCAGTACGCAGGGGGCGGTGGGTTCACCCCTCCACTTT CASSTQGAVGSPLHF
TRBJ1-1 TRBV18 TRBD1 - TGTGCCAGCTCACCATCGACTACCGGGACAGGGGATGAAGCTTTCTTT CASSPSTTGTGDEAFF
TRBJ1-1 TRBV9 - - TGTGCCAGCAGTGCCTTGGGAGAAACTGAAGCTTTCTTT CASSALGETEAFF
TRBJ2-7 TRBV5-4 TRBD2 - TGTGCCAGCAGCCCCGTCACTAGCGGAAGACACGAGCAGTACTTC CASSPVTSGRHEQYF
TRBJ2-2 TRBV3-1/TRBV3-2 - - TGTGCCAGCAGCCAATCAGGCCAGGGCACCGGGGAGCTGTTTTTT CASSQSGQGTGELFF
TRBJ1-2 TRBV7-9 TRBD1 - TGTGCCAGCAGCTTAGACCCAGGACAGGCTAACTATGGCTACACCTTC CASSLDPGQANYGYTF
TRBJ2-1 TRBV9 TRBD1 - TGTGCCAGCAGCGTAGTGGGACAGGGTTACAATGAGCAGTTCTTC CASSVVGQGYNEQFF
TRBJ2-1 TRBV5-1 TRBD2 - TGCGCCAGCAGCTCGGGACTAGCGGCGCGGGATGAGCAGTTCTTC CASSSGLAARDEQFF
TRBJ1-5 TRBV3-1/TRBV3-2 - - TGTGCCAGCAGCCAAACCGGGGTGAATAGCAATCAGCCCCAGCATTTT CASSQTGVNSNQPQHF
TRBJ1-4 TRBV25-1 TRBD1 - TGTGCCAGCAGCCTAGGGGGGCAGGGGGAGGAGAAACTGTTTTTT CASSLGGQGEEKLFF
TRBJ2-7 TRBV5-1 TRBD1 - TGCGCCAGCAGCTCAGAGAGGACAGGAGGAAACGAGCAGTACTTC CASSSERTGGNEQYF
TRBJ1-1 TRBV7-9 - - TGTGCCAGCAGCTTCGGTACAGAGAACACTGAAGCTTTCTTT CASSFGTENTEAFF
TRBJ1-1 TRBV5-1 - - TGCGCCAGCAGCTTGATTGGACTCCAAAACACTGAAGCTTTCTTT CASSLIGLQNTEAFF
TRBJ2-1 TRBV3-1/TRBV3-2 TRBD2 once TGTGCCAGCAGCCAAAAAAGCGGGAGCTCCTACAATGAGCAGTTCTTC CASSQKSGSSYNEQFF
TRBJ2-7 TRBV5-1 - - TGCGCCAGCAGGGTAGAAGGGACTTACGAGCAGTACTTC CASRVEGTYEQYF
TRBJ2-1 TRBV5-1 - few TGCGCCAGCAGCTTGGGACAGAGCAATGAGCAGTTCTTC CASSLGQSNEQFF
TRBJ2-7 TRBV29-1 - - TGCAGCGTGAGGGACACTCGCTCCTACGAGCAGTACTTC CSVRDTRSYEQYF
TRBJ2-3 TRBV7-9 - - TGTGCCAGCAGCTCCGGTTCCACCGCCACAGATACGCAGTATTTT CASSSGSTATDTQYF
TRBJ1-5 TRBV6-1 - - TGTGCCAGCAGTGAACAGGGCTACCAGCCCCAGCATTTT CASSEQGYQPQHF
TRBJ1-5 TRBV28 TRBD1 - TGTGCCAGCAGTTTTGTACAGGGGAATCAGCCCCAGCATTTT CASSFVQGNQPQHF
TRBJ1-5 TRBV28 TRBD1 - TGTGCCAGCAAAGCGACAGGGCGTAGCAATCAGCCCCAGCATTTT CASKATGRSNQPQHF
TRBJ1-1 TRBV6-5 - - TGTGCCAGCGAGACGGAGATTGGTATTGAAGCTTTCTTT CASETEIGIEAFF
TRBJ2-2 TRBV10-3 TRBD1 - TGTGCCATCAGTCCCGGGACAGGCTACACCGGGGAGCTGTTTTTT CAISPGTGYTGELFF